The rows below give T cell receptor beta chains drawn from one sample of a study of OX40 agonist ivuxolimab in advanced cancers. The assay was immunoSEQ multiplex PCR, and TCRdb's table has in-frame clones only and misses some. Of 65,000 or so clones detected, around 86% appear once; the ten largest clones hold around 2.8%. The sequencing used CD4+ or CD8+ T cells sorted from blood, collected in a trial of the OX40 agonist ivuxolimab. These receptor sequences come from an adult with an advanced solid tumor such as melanoma, head and neck, liver or kidney cancer. The CDR3 runs from the conserved cysteine through the conserved F or W. D genes are given only for firm matches. The size entry is marked missing in some rows and otherwise reads once, few, many or a size class.

clone_size: .
v_call: TRBV7-2
cdr3_length: 13
j_call: TRBJ2-1
d_call: TRBD1
cdr3_nt: TGTGCCAGCAGCTTAGTACAGGGGAGCGAGCAGTTCTTC
cdr3_aa: CASSLVQGSEQFF

clone_size: .
v_call: TRBV9
cdr3_length: 14
j_call: TRBJ1-2
d_call: .
cdr3_nt: TGTGCCAGCAGCAATCGACGGGGATACTATGGCTACACCTTC
cdr3_aa: CASSNRRGYYGYTF

clone_size: .
v_call: TRBV5-1
cdr3_length: 16
j_call: TRBJ2-3
d_call: .
cdr3_nt: TGCGCCAGCAGCTTGCAGGGTAGAGGGGCAGTAGATACGCAGTATTTT
cdr3_aa: CASSLQGRGAVDTQYF

clone_size: .
v_call: TRBV11-1
cdr3_length: 17
j_call: TRBJ2-1
d_call: TRBD1
cdr3_nt: TGTGCCAGCAGCCCTCGGACAGGTTCCCGCTCCTACAATGAGCAGTTCTTC
cdr3_aa: CASSPRTGSRSYNEQFF

clone_size: few
v_call: TRBV5-1
cdr3_length: 17
j_call: TRBJ2-2
d_call: TRBD1
cdr3_nt: TGCGCCAGCAGCTTAAAAAGGACAGGGGGAGGCACCGGGGAGCTGTTTTTT
cdr3_aa: CASSLKRTGGGTGELFF

clone_size: once
v_call: TRBV28
cdr3_length: 15
j_call: TRBJ2-5
d_call: .
cdr3_nt: TGTGCCAGCAGTTTAGCAGGCGCAGGAGAAGAGACCCAGTACTTC
cdr3_aa: CASSLAGAGEETQYF

clone_size: few
v_call: TRBV2
cdr3_length: 14
j_call: TRBJ1-3
d_call: .
cdr3_nt: TGTGCCAGCGCTCCGGGGTGGGCCGGAAACACCATATATTTT
cdr3_aa: CASAPGWAGNTIYF

clone_size: .
v_call: TRBV11-2
cdr3_length: 15
j_call: TRBJ2-3
d_call: TRBD2
cdr3_nt: TGTGCCAGCAGCTTGCCTAGCGGGGGCACAGATACGCAGTATTTT
cdr3_aa: CASSLPSGGTDTQYF

clone_size: .
v_call: TRBV7-2
cdr3_length: 15
j_call: TRBJ1-6
d_call: .
cdr3_nt: TGTGCCAGCAGCCGGGACATTTCCTTCGGTTCACCCCTCCACTTT
cdr3_aa: CASSRDISFGSPLHF

clone_size: few
v_call: TRBV19
cdr3_length: 17
j_call: TRBJ2-2
d_call: TRBD1
cdr3_nt: TGTGCCAGTAGTATCCAGGGGGCGGTTTCTTGGGCCGGGGAGCTGTTTTTT
cdr3_aa: CASSIQGAVSWAGELFF

clone_size: few
v_call: TRBV11-3
cdr3_length: 14
j_call: TRBJ1-1
d_call: .
cdr3_nt: TGTGCCAGCAGCTCTGGGGGGGGCCCCACTGAAGCTTTCTTT
cdr3_aa: CASSSGGGPTEAFF

clone_size: .
v_call: TRBV2
cdr3_length: 17
j_call: TRBJ2-7
d_call: TRBD1
cdr3_nt: TGTGCCAGCAGCCGTTTTCGGACAGGGCACGTCTCCTACGAGCAGTACTTC
cdr3_aa: CASSRFRTGHVSYEQYF

clone_size: .
v_call: TRBV6-5
cdr3_length: 16
j_call: TRBJ2-7
d_call: TRBD1
cdr3_nt: TGTGCCAGCAGTTACTCGTGGGACAGGGGCAGCTACGAGCAGTACTTC
cdr3_aa: CASSYSWDRGSYEQYF

clone_size: .
v_call: TRBV6-5
cdr3_length: 15
j_call: TRBJ2-3
d_call: .
cdr3_nt: TGTGCCAGCAGTCGGGGGACCGCGAGCACAGATACGCAGTATTTT
cdr3_aa: CASSRGTASTDTQYF

clone_size: .
v_call: TRBV7-2
cdr3_length: 15
j_call: TRBJ1-2
d_call: .
cdr3_nt: TGTGCCAGCAGCGAGGACCGGGGCGCTATCTATGGCTACACCTTC
cdr3_aa: CASSEDRGAIYGYTF

clone_size: .
v_call: TRBV5-3
cdr3_length: 16
j_call: TRBJ1-5
d_call: TRBD1
cdr3_nt: TGTGCCAGAAGCTTGGAGGGACAGGAGCTTTTAGAGCCCCAGCATTTT
cdr3_aa: CARSLEGQELLEPQHF

clone_size: .
v_call: TRBV29-1
cdr3_length: 13
j_call: TRBJ1-1
d_call: .
cdr3_nt: TGCAGCGTTGAACGGGTGTCGGGAACTGAAGCTTTCTTT
cdr3_aa: CSVERVSGTEAFF

clone_size: .
v_call: TRBV5-5
cdr3_length: 14
j_call: TRBJ1-2
d_call: .
cdr3_nt: TGTGCCAGCAGCTTGGATCCAGGAAACTATGGCTACACCTTC
cdr3_aa: CASSLDPGNYGYTF

clone_size: .
v_call: TRBV4-1
cdr3_length: 16
j_call: TRBJ1-1
d_call: .
cdr3_nt: TGCGCCAGCAGCCAAGAGGTTAGCAGGTCCGACACTGAAGCTTTCTTT
cdr3_aa: CASSQEVSRSDTEAFF

clone_size: .
v_call: TRBV7-9
cdr3_length: 15
j_call: TRBJ1-4
d_call: .
cdr3_nt: TGTGCCAGCAGCTTAGGGAGGGGGGCTAATGAAAAACTGTTTTTT
cdr3_aa: CASSLGRGANEKLFF

clone_size: once
v_call: TRBV5-1
cdr3_length: 15
j_call: TRBJ1-4
d_call: .
cdr3_nt: TGCGCCAGCAGCTTAACCGGGGAGGAAAATGAAAAACTGTTTTTT
cdr3_aa: CASSLTGEENEKLFF

clone_size: .
v_call: TRBV19
cdr3_length: 14
j_call: TRBJ1-2
d_call: .
cdr3_nt: TGTGCCAGTATCCCCCGGGAAGTTGGCTATGGCTACACCTTC
cdr3_aa: CASIPREVGYGYTF

clone_size: .
v_call: TRBV28
cdr3_length: 14
j_call: TRBJ2-1
d_call: .
cdr3_nt: TGTGCCTCAGCCCGGGCGGGACTGCCTTTGGAGCAGTTCTTC
cdr3_aa: CASARAGLPLEQFF

clone_size: .
v_call: TRBV9
cdr3_length: 14
j_call: TRBJ2-5
d_call: .
cdr3_nt: TGTGCCAGCGGCTTGACAATGACGGGCGAGACCCAGTACTTC
cdr3_aa: CASGLTMTGETQYF

clone_size: .
v_call: TRBV28
cdr3_length: 16
j_call: TRBJ2-7
d_call: TRBD1
cdr3_nt: TGTGCCAGCAGCGGAACCTCGGGGACAGACTCCTACGAGCAGTACTTC
cdr3_aa: CASSGTSGTDSYEQYF

clone_size: .
v_call: TRBV4-1
cdr3_length: 13
j_call: TRBJ1-1
d_call: .
cdr3_nt: TGCGCCAGCAGCCGAACAGGGCGCACTGAAGCTTTCTTT
cdr3_aa: CASSRTGRTEAFF

clone_size: .
v_call: TRBV2
cdr3_length: 14
j_call: TRBJ1-5
d_call: TRBD1
cdr3_nt: TGTGCCACCATCGCGGGACAGGGAAATCAGCCCCAGCATTTT
cdr3_aa: CATIAGQGNQPQHF

clone_size: .
v_call: TRBV2
cdr3_length: 13
j_call: TRBJ1-1
d_call: .
cdr3_nt: TGTGCCAGCAGTGCTGAGGTGAACACTGAAGCTTTCTTT
cdr3_aa: CASSAEVNTEAFF

clone_size: .
v_call: TRBV7-2
cdr3_length: 13
j_call: TRBJ2-2
d_call: .
cdr3_nt: TGTGCCAGCAGCTTAGCGTTCACCGGGGAGCTGTTTTTT
cdr3_aa: CASSLAFTGELFF

clone_size: .
v_call: TRBV6-1
cdr3_length: 15
j_call: TRBJ1-1
d_call: TRBD1
cdr3_nt: TGTGCCACCCTATCTAGACAGGGCACCCTCACTGAAGCTTTCTTT
cdr3_aa: CATLSRQGTLTEAFF

clone_size: .
v_call: TRBV19
cdr3_length: 14
j_call: TRBJ1-1
d_call: .
cdr3_nt: TGTGCCAGTAGCCGACTGATGTGGGACACTGAAGCTTTCTTT
cdr3_aa: CASSRLMWDTEAFF

clone_size: few
v_call: TRBV6-5
cdr3_length: 15
j_call: TRBJ2-6
d_call: .
cdr3_nt: TGTGCCAGCAGTACCGGGGAGGCTGGGGCCAACGTCCTGACTTTC
cdr3_aa: CASSTGEAGANVLTF

clone_size: .
v_call: TRBV27
cdr3_length: 14
j_call: TRBJ2-3
d_call: .
cdr3_nt: TGTGCCAGCAGTCCCGAATATAGCACAGATACGCAGTATTTT
cdr3_aa: CASSPEYSTDTQYF

clone_size: .
v_call: TRBV27
cdr3_length: 15
j_call: TRBJ2-1
d_call: TRBD1
cdr3_nt: TGTGCCAGCACCCCCCAGACAGGGGGCTACGATGAGCAGTTCTTC
cdr3_aa: CASTPQTGGYDEQFF

clone_size: .
v_call: TRBV30
cdr3_length: 13
j_call: TRBJ1-1
d_call: .
cdr3_nt: TGTGCCTGGAGTAACTATAGGAACACTGAAGCTTTCTTT
cdr3_aa: CAWSNYRNTEAFF

clone_size: .
v_call: TRBV5-4
cdr3_length: 12
j_call: TRBJ2-2
d_call: .
cdr3_nt: TGTGCCAGCAATGGGGGATCCGGGGAGCTGTTTTTT
cdr3_aa: CASNGGSGELFF

clone_size: .
v_call: TRBV10-3
cdr3_length: 19
j_call: TRBJ2-5
d_call: TRBD2
cdr3_nt: TGTGCCATCAGTGAGGGAATAGCGGGGGGAACTGGTAGACAAGAGACCCAGTACTTC
cdr3_aa: CAISEGIAGGTGRQETQYF

clone_size: .
v_call: TRBV10-3
cdr3_length: 14
j_call: TRBJ2-1
d_call: .
cdr3_nt: TGTGCCATCAGTGAATGGGGTCCCGACAATGAGCAGTTCTTC
cdr3_aa: CAISEWGPDNEQFF

clone_size: .
v_call: TRBV9
cdr3_length: 18
j_call: TRBJ2-2
d_call: .
cdr3_nt: TGTGCCAGCAGCCCTCGCCCCCCAGAGTCCTCCGGCACCGGGGAGCTGTTTTTT
cdr3_aa: CASSPRPPESSGTGELFF

clone_size: .
v_call: TRBV7-3
cdr3_length: 15
j_call: TRBJ2-5
d_call: TRBD1
cdr3_nt: TGTGCCAGCAGCCGCAATGGACAGGGTCTAGAGACCCAGTACTTC
cdr3_aa: CASSRNGQGLETQYF

clone_size: .
v_call: TRBV5-1
cdr3_length: 14
j_call: TRBJ2-5
d_call: .
cdr3_nt: TGCGCCAGCAGCTTGGACCCAGCTCAAGAGACCCAGTACTTC
cdr3_aa: CASSLDPAQETQYF

clone_size: few
v_call: TRBV7-9
cdr3_length: 15
j_call: TRBJ2-3
d_call: TRBD2
cdr3_nt: TGTGCCAGCAGCGAGGGACTAGCGGCGACCCATACGCAGTATTTT
cdr3_aa: CASSEGLAATHTQYF

clone_size: .
v_call: TRBV4-1
cdr3_length: 14
j_call: TRBJ1-2
d_call: .
cdr3_nt: TGCGCCAGCAGCCAAGTGGGGGGGAACTATGGCTACACCTTC
cdr3_aa: CASSQVGGNYGYTF

clone_size: once
v_call: TRBV2
cdr3_length: 13
j_call: TRBJ2-7
d_call: .
cdr3_nt: TGTGCCAGCATATCGATAGACTCCTACGAGCAGTACTTC
cdr3_aa: CASISIDSYEQYF

clone_size: .
v_call: TRBV4-3
cdr3_length: 15
j_call: TRBJ1-1
d_call: .
cdr3_nt: TGCGCCAGCAGCCAAGAAGGCGGCACGGCGACTGAAGCTTTCTTT
cdr3_aa: CASSQEGGTATEAFF

clone_size: .
v_call: TRBV5-1
cdr3_length: 15
j_call: TRBJ1-5
d_call: .
cdr3_nt: TGCGCCAGCAGTACGGACGGAGGGGGCAATCAGCCCCAGCATTTT
cdr3_aa: CASSTDGGGNQPQHF

clone_size: .
v_call: TRBV7-2
cdr3_length: 15
j_call: TRBJ1-5
d_call: .
cdr3_nt: TGTGCCAGCAGCCCCCGGGCAGGGATTAGACAGCCCCAGCATTTT
cdr3_aa: CASSPRAGIRQPQHF

clone_size: .
v_call: TRBV9
cdr3_length: 13
j_call: TRBJ2-1
d_call: .
cdr3_nt: TGTGCCAGCAGCGTAGACCGGTTTGCTGAGCAGTTCTTC
cdr3_aa: CASSVDRFAEQFF

clone_size: .
v_call: TRBV5-6
cdr3_length: 16
j_call: TRBJ2-4
d_call: .
cdr3_nt: TGTGCCAGCAGCCCGGTGGGTAGTGGGCCCAAAAACATTCAGTACTTC
cdr3_aa: CASSPVGSGPKNIQYF

clone_size: .
v_call: TRBV7-2
cdr3_length: 14
j_call: TRBJ1-1
d_call: .
cdr3_nt: TGTGCCAGCAGCTTAGCAGGGACGAACACTGAAGCTTTCTTT
cdr3_aa: CASSLAGTNTEAFF

clone_size: few
v_call: TRBV9
cdr3_length: 16
j_call: TRBJ2-5
d_call: .
cdr3_nt: TGTGCCAGCAGCGTAGCTCCAGGGGGGGGCCAGGAGACCCAGTACTTC
cdr3_aa: CASSVAPGGGQETQYF

clone_size: .
v_call: TRBV6-4
cdr3_length: 13
j_call: TRBJ2-1
d_call: .
cdr3_nt: TGTGCCAGCAGTGAGTCGGGGCTAGGGGAGCAGTTCTTC
cdr3_aa: CASSESGLGEQFF

clone_size: .
v_call: TRBV5-6
cdr3_length: 15
j_call: TRBJ2-3
d_call: .
cdr3_nt: TGTGCCAGCAGCTTGGGGCGGTTTGGCACAGATACGCAGTATTTT
cdr3_aa: CASSLGRFGTDTQYF

clone_size: .
v_call: TRBV6-5
cdr3_length: 15
j_call: TRBJ2-2
d_call: .
cdr3_nt: TGTGCCAGCAGTTCCTCGGGTCGACACACCGGGGAGCTGTTTTTT
cdr3_aa: CASSSSGRHTGELFF

clone_size: .
v_call: TRBV2
cdr3_length: 14
j_call: TRBJ2-7
d_call: TRBD1
cdr3_nt: TGTGCCAGCAGTGGGGGACAGGGGGCGCGGGAGCAGTACTTC
cdr3_aa: CASSGGQGAREQYF

clone_size: .
v_call: TRBV23-1
cdr3_length: 17
j_call: TRBJ1-1
d_call: .
cdr3_nt: TGCGCCAGCAGTCAAAGGCAGGGAACAGGGATCAACACTGAAGCTTTCTTT
cdr3_aa: CASSQRQGTGINTEAFF

clone_size: .
v_call: TRBV27
cdr3_length: 12
j_call: TRBJ1-2
d_call: TRBD1
cdr3_nt: TGTGCCAGCAGGACAGGGAGTCGGGGCTACACCTTC
cdr3_aa: CASRTGSRGYTF

clone_size: few
v_call: TRBV5-6
cdr3_length: 12
j_call: TRBJ1-6
d_call: .
cdr3_nt: TGTGCCAGCAGCTTGCCCCTTTCACCCCTCCACTTT
cdr3_aa: CASSLPLSPLHF

clone_size: .
v_call: TRBV5-4
cdr3_length: 12
j_call: TRBJ2-7
d_call: .
cdr3_nt: TGTGCCAGCAGACGGGGGGCCGAAGAGCAGTACTTC
cdr3_aa: CASRRGAEEQYF

clone_size: .
v_call: TRBV4-2
cdr3_length: 16
j_call: TRBJ1-5
d_call: .
cdr3_nt: TGTGCCAGCAGCCCAAGAGGAGGGCGAAGCAATCAGCCCCAGCATTTT
cdr3_aa: CASSPRGGRSNQPQHF